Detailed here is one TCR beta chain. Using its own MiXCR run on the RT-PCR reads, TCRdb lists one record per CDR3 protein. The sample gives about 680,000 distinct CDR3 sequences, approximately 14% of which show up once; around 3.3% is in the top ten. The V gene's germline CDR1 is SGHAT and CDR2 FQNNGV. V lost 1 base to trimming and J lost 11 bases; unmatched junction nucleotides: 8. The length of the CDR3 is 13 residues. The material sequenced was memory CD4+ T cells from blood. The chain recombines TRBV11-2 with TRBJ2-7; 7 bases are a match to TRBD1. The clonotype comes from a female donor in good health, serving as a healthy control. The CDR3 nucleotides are TGTGCCAGCAGCTTAGTGCGAGGGGGCGTAGAGTACTTC. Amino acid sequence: CASSLVRGGVEYF.